The 21 T cell receptor beta chains given below trace back to one sample, sequenced in a study of T-cell reconstitution after alpha-beta-depleted transplantation in children. Unique molecular identifiers were incorporated during preparation of the TCRbeta library. TCRdb re-called the PCR reads with MiXCR, one entry per CDR3 protein. The data contain approximately 230,000 distinct CDR3 sequences, about 24% of them singletons. The sequencing used PBMCs, mostly from graft donor cells, collected 360 days after TCRalphabeta/CD19-depleted stem cell transplant. Receptors were obtained from a female patient aged 2-15 years who had a stem cell transplant for congenital amegakaryocytic thrombocytopenia, so the T cells may come from the graft donor.

This clonotype was found a few times. V is TRBV20-1 and J is TRBJ1-2, with unresolved D. Trimming took off 3 bases at V and 8 bases at J, with 16 bases between the two ends. Germline V gene sequence: CDR1 DFQATT, CDR2 SNEGSKA (reference sequence). CDR3 length: 13 residues. CDR3 sequence (DNA): TGCAGTGCTAGGGGCCCGACTCCTTGGGGCTACACCTTC. Protein sequence: CSARGPTPWGYTF.

The rearrangement joins TRBV10-3 to TRBJ2-1; D is perhaps TRBD1 (5 bases). The CDR3 totals 18 residues. Germline V gene sequence: CDR1 ENHRY, CDR2 SYGVKD. Trimming shortened V by 4 bases and J by 1 base, and 20 bases separated the two germline ends. CDR3 nucleotide sequence: TGTGCCATCAGTGGAACAGGTGCCGGCCGCAGTTCCTACAATGAGCAGTTCTTC. Translated, it gives CAISGTGAGRSSYNEQFF.

The chain joins TRBV4-1 to TRBJ1-3, with D possibly being TRBD1 (6 bases). There are 14 residues in the CDR3. The germline V and J ends were trimmed by 8 bases and 2 bases, with 13 bases remaining between them. CDR1 is MGHRA, CDR2 YSYEKL, per germline. Written as DNA, the CDR3 is TGCGCCAGCTCCAAAGGGGGGCCTGGAAACACCATATATTTT. Translating it yields CASSKGGPGNTIYF.

The genes are TRBV7-9 and TRBJ1-5; D not certain. The CDR3 is made up of 11 amino acids. Trimming took off 8 bases at V and 9 bases at J, with 11 bases between the two ends. CDR1 is SEHNR, CDR2 FQNEAQ, per germline (reference sequence). The CDR3 DNA reads as TGTGCCAGCTCCTCGGAGGGGCCCCAGCATTTT. This encodes CASSSEGPQHF. Full variable domain (outside the CDR3, taken from reference TRBV7-9 and TRBJ1-5): DTGVSQNPRHKITKRGQNVTFRCDPISEHNRLYWYRQTLGQGPEFLTYFQNEAQLEKSRLLSDRFSAERPKGSFSTLEIQRTEQGDSAMYLCASSSEGPQHFGDGTRLSIL.

J is TRBJ2-3 and V is TRBV2; weak D call: TRBD2 (6 bases). Germline V gives CDR1 SNHLY, CDR2 FYNNEI. With 8 bases removed from V and 2 bases from J, the gap between germline ends came to 17 bases. The CDR3 covers 15 residues. In DNA form, the CDR3 reads TGTGCCAGCGGCAAACGTAGCGGCCCCACAGATACGCAGTATTTT. It codes for CASGKRSGPTDTQYF.

The rearrangement uses TRBV20-1 and TRBJ2-3, with TRBD1 matching 8 bases. V trimming: 5 bases; J trimming: 8 bases; junction bases outside the gene matches: 9. The CDR3 has 13 residues. The germline V gene encodes CDR1 DFQATT and CDR2 SNEGSKA (reference sequence). The CDR3 coding sequence is TGCAGTGCTCCGGACAGGGAGGATATTACGCAGTATTTT. Translated: CSAPDREDITQYF.

The J gene is TRBJ2-1, the V gene TRBV13; D is undetermined. The germline CDR1 and CDR2 sequences are PRHDT and FYEKMQ (reference sequence). The CDR3 consists of 12 residues. V was shortened by 5 bases and J by 10 bases, with 12 bases between the two germline ends. In DNA, the CDR3 is TGTGCCAGCAGCGGCGGTATGGGGGAGCAGTTCTTC. This sequence encodes CASSGGMGEQFF.

This clonotype appeared a few times. This rearrangement joins TRBV11-2 to TRBJ2-5; 7 nucleotides align to TRBD2. Losses at the gene ends were 3 bases for V and 4 bases for J; bases not matched to a gene: 11. Germline CDR1 is SGHAT and CDR2 is FQNNGV. The CDR3 extends over 16 amino acids. In DNA, the CDR3 is TGTGCCAGCAGCTTTAGACCCCTCGGACTAGGAGAGACCCAGTACTTC. Amino acid sequence: CASSFRPLGLGETQYF. Drawing the rest from reference TRBV11-2 and TRBJ2-5, the complete variable domain is EAGVAQSPRYKIIEKRQSVAFWCNPISGHATLYWYQQILGQGPKLLIQFQNNGVVDDSQLPKDRFSAERLKGVDSTLKIQPAKLEDSAVYLCASSFRPLGLGETQYFGPGTRLLVL.

Remarks on this clonotype: One junction end disagrees with the germline gene, perhaps due to a read error. Here the CDR3 reads CSARVVPGPILYNDNEQFF. For the CDR3, the DNA is TGCAGTGCGAGAGTCGTGCCGGGCCCAATATTATATAACGACAATGAGCAGTTCTTC. This sequence joins TRBV20-1 and TRBJ2-1; no definite D call. Germline V gene lookup returns CDR1 DFQATT and CDR2 SNEGSKA (reference sequence). The CDR3 extends over 19 amino acids.

This clonotype has ten or more counts. The rearrangement joins TRBV10-3 to TRBJ1-1; 7 nucleotides agree with TRBD1. The germline gives CDR1 ENHRY, CDR2 SYGVKD. This CDR3 region has 14 residues. Losses at the gene ends were 7 bases for V and 4 bases for J; bases not matched to a gene: 9. The CDR3 region has the DNA TGTGCCATCAACACTGGGACAGTAAGCACTGAAGCTTTCTTT. Translating it yields CAINTGTVSTEAFF.

The chain recombines TRBV3-1 with TRBJ2-2; maybe TRBD2 (7 bases). The CDR3 is made up of 16 amino acids. Germline V gives CDR1 LGHDT, CDR2 YNNKEL (reference sequence). Deletions cut 4 bases from V and 0 bases from J, with 12 bases between. The CDR3 DNA sequence: TGTGCCAGCAGCCTTGGGGGGGCCGCGAACACCGGGGAGCTGTTTTTT. Encoded protein: CASSLGGAANTGELFF.

The chain carries TRBV28 and TRBJ1-5; perhaps TRBD1 as D (5 bases). The germline V gene encodes CDR1 MDHEN and CDR2 SYDVKM. Trimming left V 5 bases short and J 3 bases short, with 14 bases between. The CDR3 loop spans 15 amino acids. CDR3 residues: CASSPFGAVNQPQHF. CDR3 DNA: TGTGCCAGCAGTCCCTTCGGGGCAGTCAATCAGCCCCAGCATTTT.

As DNA, the CDR3 is TGTGCCAGTCAGGCGGGACACCGCTACGAGCAGTACTTC. Translating it yields CASQAGHRYEQYF. The chain couples TRBV6-2 or TRBV6-3 to TRBJ2-7; perhaps D is TRBD1 or TRBD2 (6 bases each). CDR1 is MNHEY and CDR2 is SVGEGT in the germline V gene. The germline V and J ends were trimmed by 9 bases and 3 bases, with 15 bases remaining between them. The CDR3 is made up of 13 amino acids.

The chain uses TRBV5-1 and TRBJ2-2, with 7 bases lining up with TRBD1. J was trimmed by 5 bases and V by 0 bases; bases with no gene match: 4. The germline CDR1 and CDR2 sequences are SGHRS and YFSETQ. The CDR3 has 15 residues. CDR3 in amino acids: CASSLAGTDTGELFF. CDR3 nucleotides: TGCGCCAGCAGCTTGGCTGGGACAGATACCGGGGAGCTGTTTTTT. Complete variable domain (other parts from reference TRBV5-1 and TRBJ2-2): KAGVTQTPRYLIKTRGQQVTLSCSPISGHRSVSWYQQTPGQGLQFLFEYFSETQRNKGNFPGRFSGRQFSNSRSEMNVSTLELGDSALYLCASSLAGTDTGELFFGEGSRLTVL.

This clonotype was observed at least ten times. The chain couples TRBV12-3 or TRBV12-4 to TRBJ2-7; either TRBD1 or TRBD2 may supply D (6 bases each). Trimming stripped 7 bases from V and 3 bases from J, with 16 bases between. This CDR3 comprises 14 residues. CDR3 sequence reads: CASNKGGSVYEQYF. CDR3 DNA: TGTGCCAGCAATAAGGGGGGCAGCGTCTACGAGCAGTACTTC.

This clonotype has a handful of counts. The chain combines TRBV6-1 with TRBJ1-1; D unresolved. Trimming stripped 4 bases from V and 1 base from J, with 7 bases between. The CDR3 is 13 amino acids. Germline lookup yields CDR1 MNHNS and CDR2 SASEGT. The CDR3 DNA follows: TGTGCCAGCAGTGTACAGCAGAACACTGAAGCTTTCTTT. It specifies CASSVQQNTEAFF.

The chain joins TRBV11-2 to TRBJ2-1; 7 bases map to TRBD1. CDR3 length: 18 amino acids. Per germline, CDR1 SGHAT and CDR2 FQNNGV. V trimming: 2 bases; J trimming: 0 bases; junction bases outside the gene matches: 10. CDR3 DNA: TGTGCCAGCAGCTTACCTTCGGGACAGCGAAACTCCTACAATGAGCAGTTCTTC. The encoded protein is CASSLPSGQRNSYNEQFF.

V gene TRBV12-3 or TRBV12-4 combines with J gene TRBJ2-7; 9 bases are shared with TRBD1. The CDR3 sequence is 14 residues long. With 6 bases clipped from V and 5 bases from J, the junction kept 8 bases outside the gene matches. CDR3 residues: CASRPADRGNEQYF. Written as DNA, the CDR3 is TGTGCCAGCAGGCCTGCCGACAGGGGGAACGAGCAGTACTTC.

The rearrangement joins TRBV12-3 or TRBV12-4 to TRBJ1-1; tentative D call: TRBD1 (5 bases). Between the trimmed V and J ends, which lost 5 bases and 11 bases, there was a span of 24 bases. This CDR3 contains 15 residues. Here the CDR3 reads CASSPGHPQRVVAFF. In DNA form, the CDR3 reads TGTGCCAGCAGTCCCGGACATCCCCAAAGGGTGGTGGCTTTCTTT.

This clonotype was seen a few times. The chain recombines TRBV20-1 with TRBJ2-3, with 11 nucleotides matching TRBD1. This CDR3 has 15 amino acids. From germline, CDR1 is DFQATT and CDR2 SNEGSKA (reference sequence). The V gene end was trimmed by 4 bases and the J gene end by 4 bases; junction bases not matched to a gene: 7. The CDR3 reads CSANAGQGDADTQYF. Here the CDR3 DNA reads TGCAGTGCTAATGCGGGACAGGGGGACGCAGATACGCAGTATTTT.

There are many counts of this clonotype. V gene TRBV12-3 or TRBV12-4 combines with J gene TRBJ2-2; 9 nucleotides line up with TRBD2. This CDR3 is 15 amino acids long. The J segment lost 0 bases and the V segment lost 6 bases, leaving 2 bases of the junction unmatched. CDR3 coding DNA: TGTGCCAGCAGCCGACTAGCGGCGAACACCGGGGAGCTGTTTTTT. Protein product: CASSRLAANTGELFF.